This T cell receptor beta chain was recovered during a study of cytomegalovirus exposure and HLA in healthy donors. Study-wide results and limits: Clusters of TCRs from the first cohort tended to co-occur in the approximately 130 validation repertoires (as a later analysis found).

Of note for this clone: Its antigen remains unidentified.

J gave up 7 bases and V 0 bases, and 5 bases lay outside the gene matches. Germline CDR1 and CDR2: SGHTA and FQGNSA. The CDR3 is 15 amino acids. The donors were members of the roughly 120-subject validation cohort (separate from the roughly 670-subject first cohort). Profiling relied on immunoSEQ multiplex PCR, and the TCRdb table lists in-frame clones only, not all of them. This repertoire shows 100,000 to 150,000 clones, 89% found once; its top ten account for less than 1.5%. The rearrangement links TRBV7-2 to TRBJ2-7; 11 bases agree with TRBD1. Sequencing was done on a sample of PBMCs. The receptor was derived from a woman aged 18-35 years in good health and CMV-seronegative. CDR3 in amino acids: CASSLAGDRGGEQYF. The DNA for the CDR3 is TGTGCCAGCAGCTTAGCGGGGGACAGGGGGGGGGAGCAGTACTTC.